A single sample is the source of the 22 T cell receptor beta chains below, sequenced in a study of shared clonotypes between healthy human individuals (TCRdb year 2020). The library came from the immunoSEQ multiplex PCR assay. Here the immuneACCESS table is served through TCRdb, limited to in-frame sequences with V and J called. Missing clones are a known gap in these copies; in checked studies unresolved V genes cover under half, and the rest lacks a known reason. This sample has roughly 2,500,000 clones in its table, and 93% of those were observed once. The ten largest make up 0.36% of the sample. Sequences were obtained from naive CD4+ T cells from PBMCs. The sample's cell subset or site label is to be understood as: CD45RA+ positively selected. The receptors originated from a man in his late teens or twenties in good health. Some clones in this sample may be carry-over from other donors' samples.

The genes are TRBV2 and TRBJ2-1, with 7 bases aligning to TRBD2. The CDR3 runs to 14 residues. Germline V gene lookup returns CDR1 SNHLY and CDR2 FYNNEI. V gave up 1 base and J gave up 7 bases; unmatched junction bases: 4. This chain's CDR3 is CASSEDPAGNEQFF. The CDR3 DNA reads as TGTGCCAGCAGTGAAGACCCAGCGGGAAATGAGCAGTTCTTC.

CDR3: CASSRDRARTDTQYF. CDR3 coding DNA: TGTGCCAGTAGTCGGGACAGGGCCCGCACAGATACGCAGTATTTT. This rearrangement joins TRBV19 to TRBJ2-3, with 9 bases matching TRBD1. The CDR3 covers 15 residues. Germline CDR1 reads LNHDA; CDR2 reads SQIVND (reference sequence). V was pared by 5 bases and J by 1 base, with 4 bases of the junction left unmatched.

This chain uses TRBV10-3 with TRBJ2-5; weak D call: TRBD1 (5 bases). CDR3 length: 13 residues. CDR1 is ENHRY and CDR2 is SYGVKD in the germline V gene. The V end was cut by 7 bases, the J end by 5 bases, with 14 bases between. For the CDR3, the DNA is TGTGCCATCAAAGGGGCTGCACCTGAGACCCAGTACTTC. Protein product: CAIKGAAPETQYF.

The chain employs TRBV7-7 and TRBJ2-5, with TRBD2 matching 11 bases. The CDR3 runs to 13 residues. The junction had 0 bases not matched to a gene; V was cut back by 5 bases and J by 4 bases. Germline V CDR1 and CDR2: SSHAT, FNYEAQ (reference sequence). DNA of the CDR3: TGTGCCAGCAGCGGACTAGCGGGAGAGACCCAGTACTTC. It yields the protein CASSGLAGETQYF.

In DNA, the CDR3 is TGTGCCAGCACCGGGTGGACTGGGGCCAACGTCCTGACTTTC. Residues: CASTGWTGANVLTF. This chain joins TRBV6-5 and TRBJ2-6, with no clear D. The V gene's germline CDR1 is MNHEY and CDR2 SVGAGI. CDR3 size: 14 residues. V was pared by 7 bases and J by 2 bases, with 9 bases between.

V is TRBV28 and J is TRBJ1-3; 12 bases are a match to TRBD1. This CDR3 contains 12 residues. The trim removed 8 bases at V and 12 bases at J, leaving 5 bases unmatched. Germline assignment: CDR1 MDHEN and CDR2 SYDVKM. CDR3 DNA sequence: TGTGCCAGCCGGGGACAGGGGGCTGACATATATTTT. This codes for CASRGQGADIYF.

The chain recombines TRBV7-9 with TRBJ1-1; D gene uncertain. V was trimmed by 1 base and J by 7 bases, leaving 16 bases between them. Germline CDR1 is SEHNR and CDR2 is FQNEAQ (reference sequence). The CDR3 runs 15 residues. DNA of the CDR3: TGTGCCAGCAGCTTAGTGGCTGTAGGGCGAATTGAAGCTTTCTTT. Translation gives CASSLVAVGRIEAFF.

The gene calls are TRBV19 and TRBJ2-1, with no clear D. Looked up from germline, CDR1 is LNHDA and CDR2 is SQIVND (reference sequence). Trimming stripped 3 bases from V and 0 bases from J, with 9 bases between. The CDR3 runs 15 residues. CDR3 bases: TGTGCCAGTAGTATTGCTAGTAGCTCCTACAATGAGCAGTTCTTC. It yields the protein CASSIASSSYNEQFF.

This clone appeared once. The CDR3 region has the DNA TGTGCCAGCAGTACCCCGGGACCCCAAAACATTCAGTACTTC. This encodes CASSTPGPQNIQYF. The chain is built from TRBV21-1 and TRBJ2-4. TRBV21-1 corresponds to a pseudogene. The CDR3 runs to 14 residues.

The CDR3 DNA reads TGTGCCAGCAGCTACCCCGCCGCTGGAAACACCATATATTTT. Its translation is CASSYPAAGNTIYF. V is TRBV7-9 and J is TRBJ1-3; D is ambiguous. V was cut by 4 bases and J by 2 bases, with 9 bases left in between. This CDR3 contains 14 residues. CDR1 SEHNR and CDR2 FQNEAQ come from the germline V gene (reference sequence).

The J gene is TRBJ2-5, the V gene TRBV5-1, with TRBD2 matching over 13 bases. V trimming: 7 bases; J trimming: 5 bases; junction bases outside the gene matches: 5. The CDR3 totals 14 residues. Germline lookup yields CDR1 SGHRS and CDR2 YFSETQ. Here the CDR3 DNA reads TGCGCCAGCTTAGAGACTAGCGGGGGGGAGACCCAGTACTTC. The encoded protein is CASLETSGGETQYF.

This clone was observed a single time. This chain connects TRBV6-1 to TRBJ2-5; D gene ambiguous. Between the trimmed V and J ends, which lost 4 bases and 5 bases, there was a span of 8 bases. The CDR3 contains 12 residues. The germline CDR1 and CDR2 sequences are MNHNS and SASEGT. Here the CDR3 DNA reads TGTGCCAGCAGTGTTTTCTGGGAGACCCAGTACTTC. It codes for CASSVFWETQYF.

The genes are TRBV4-1 and TRBJ2-1, with 16 bases identical to TRBD2. The ends lost 1 base at V and 8 bases at J; junction bases unmatched: 8. Looked up from germline, CDR1 is MGHRA and CDR2 is YSYEKL. CDR3 length: 18 amino acids. The CDR3 sequence is CASSQGPGLAGGPHEQFF. CDR3 nucleotides: TGCGCCAGCAGCCAAGGTCCGGGACTAGCGGGAGGGCCCCATGAGCAGTTCTTC.

This chain joins TRBV18 and TRBJ2-6; 10 bases align to TRBD1. The CDR3 loop spans 17 amino acids. With 2 bases clipped from V and 2 bases from J, the junction kept 3 bases outside the gene matches. Germline V gene lookup returns CDR1 KGHSH and CDR2 LQKENI. CDR3: CASSPDGTGAGANVLTF. CDR3 DNA: TGTGCCAGCTCACCAGACGGGACAGGGGCTGGGGCCAACGTCCTGACTTTC.

This sequence joins TRBV28 and TRBJ1-3; no clear D. The CDR3 sequence is 14 residues long. Germline CDR1 and CDR2: MDHEN and SYDVKM. Deletions cut 4 bases from V and 4 bases from J, with 11 bases between. CDR3 coding DNA: TGTGCCAGCAGTTCCAACGAATACGGAAACACCATATATTTT. It translates to CASSSNEYGNTIYF.

The chain uses TRBV10-3 and TRBJ2-3; 9 bases match TRBD1. The germline V gene has CDR1 ENHRY and CDR2 SYGVKD. This CDR3 comprises 15 residues. Germline trimming cut 7 bases from V and 1 base from J; bases unmatched to any gene: 6. CDR3 in amino acids: CAITVGDRGTDTQYF. The DNA for the CDR3 is TGTGCCATCACGGTAGGGGACAGGGGCACAGATACGCAGTATTTT.

The count of this clone is one. The chain combines TRBV28 with TRBJ1-1; the D gene is possibly TRBD1 (6 bases). V was shortened by 3 bases and J by 3 bases, with 11 bases between the two germline ends. Germline V lookup: CDR1 MDHEN, CDR2 SYDVKM. The CDR3 consists of 14 residues. In nucleotides, the CDR3 is TGTGCCAGCAGTTTCCCGGGGGCGGACACTGAAGCTTTCTTT. The encoded protein is CASSFPGADTEAFF. The full variable domain, with the rest looked up from reference TRBV28 and TRBJ1-1, is DVKVTQSSRYLVKRTGEKVFLECVQDMDHENMFWYRQDPGLGLRLIYFSYDVKMKEKGDIPEGYSVSREKKERFSLILESASTNQTSMYLCASSFPGADTEAFFGQGTRLTVV.

DNA for the CDR3: TGTGCCAGCAGCGCTGTGAGCGGGAACACCGGGGAGCTGTTTTTT. Amino acids: CASSAVSGNTGELFF. The chain uses TRBV6-5 and TRBJ2-2; a possible D gene is TRBD2 (5 bases). This CDR3 contains 15 residues. V was trimmed by 6 bases and J by 1 base, leaving 12 bases between them. Per germline, CDR1 MNHEY and CDR2 SVGAGI.

The chain joins TRBV19 to TRBJ1-2; 9 bases map to TRBD1. The CDR3 is 12 residues long. Germline loops: CDR1 LNHDA, CDR2 SQIVND (reference sequence). V trimming: 6 bases; J trimming: 8 bases; junction bases outside the gene matches: 4. The CDR3 protein is CASSGTGRGYTF. The CDR3 DNA reads TGTGCCAGTAGCGGGACAGGGAGAGGCTACACCTTC.

The V and J genes are TRBV28 and TRBJ2-3, with a weak D call TRBD2 (7 bases). V lost 7 bases, J lost 1 base, and 18 bases lay in between. Germline CDR1 MDHEN, CDR2 SYDVKM. The CDR3 contains 16 residues. The CDR3 bases are TGTGCCAGCACCCCCGGGGGCGGGGGCCGCACAGATACGCAGTATTTT. It codes for CASTPGGGGRTDTQYF.

The rearrangement joins TRBV11-2 to TRBJ1-2; 9 nucleotides align to TRBD1. Germline lookup yields CDR1 SGHAT and CDR2 FQNNGV. The CDR3 runs to 14 residues. V lost 7 bases, J lost 8 bases, and 11 bases stayed unmatched. Here the CDR3 DNA reads TGTGCCAGCACCAAAAGGGGACAGGGTGACGGCTACACCTTC. Translating it yields CASTKRGQGDGYTF.

The V and J genes are TRBV7-9 and TRBJ2-1, with 7 bases identical to TRBD2. The germline gives CDR1 SEHNR, CDR2 FQNEAQ (reference sequence). The J segment lost 10 bases and the V segment lost 7 bases, leaving 19 bases of the junction unmatched. The CDR3 is 16 amino acids. The DNA of the CDR3 is TGTGCCAGCACCCTTCGAAGCGGCGGGAGATTAAGCGAGCAGTTCTTC. Its protein is CASTLRSGGRLSEQFF.